The TCR beta chain under discussion was sequenced for a study of radiation and T cells in renal cell carcinoma (TCRdb year 2020). Some background on the complete study: In total, some 50 samples, comprising approximately 25 tumors and around 27 peripheral blood samples, were subjected to TCR beta sequencing. The last blood draw occurred 4 weeks after radiation, at the same time as nephrectomy. Across all 53 samples, 4,016,671 unique CDR3 nucleotide sequences, encoding 2,658,974 unique CDR3 amino acid sequences, were identified. General findings and caveats noted by the study authors: Blood repertoire dynamics were not followed beyond 4 weeks after treatment. Effects of radiation dose or scheduling on the TCR repertoire could not be addressed with the single-armed trial design. Because pretreatment tumor biopsies were not available, the baseline intratumoral presence of clonotypes could not be determined. Top tumor clonotypes rose in blood from baseline to 2 weeks post-radiation, then contracted by 4 weeks, suggesting transient expansion of tumor-resident clones.

This clone has a single count. It has no known antigen specificity. No much larger clone is present one base from it, and per-base qualities are unavailable. Cut back by 4 bases and 6 bases, the V and J ends lie 13 bases apart. The CDR3 contains 13 residues, cysteine and phenylalanine counted. The retained sequence is limited to the CDR3, 39 bases, with the frame set at the first base. Based on the germline V gene, the CDR1 and CDR2 sequences are SQVTM and ANQGSEA. TCR beta libraries were generated from genomic DNA with the immunoSEQ kit, following the manufacturer's recommendations. For library preparation, a first multiplex PCR was performed with proprietary primers, followed by a second PCR in which unique barcodes were added, and bead cleanups were performed after each round. Each sample batch included a kit-provided positive control reaction and a negative control reaction. The final libraries underwent checking on an Agilent 4200 TapeStation D1000 ScreenTape, volumetric pooling, and quantification by qPCR. An Illumina NextSeq500 fitted with a MidOutput 150-cycle cartridge performed the sequencing, running 156 Read1 cycles and 15 Index1 cycles with the kit's custom primers. The pooled library was loaded at 0.9 to 1 pM with a roughly 20% PhiX control spike-in. Concerning the study's data processing: Vendor-processed data were analyzed in R, with a clonotype defined as all T cells sharing the same CDR3 nucleotide sequence. For clone abundance analyses, frequencies were normalized to the 10,000 most abundant clones per sample. Public T cell clones, which averaged fewer than five per sample, were excluded before analysis. An abundance difference of at least 32-fold between compartments was the criterion for calling clonotypes tumor-enriched or baseline blood-enriched. A beta-binomial differential abundance model was used to identify clonotypes that were expanded or contracted between blood time points. Tumor-blood repertoire similarity was measured with the Baroni-Urbani and Buser coefficient, and group comparisons used two-tailed Wilcoxon tests in R. Imported from immuneACCESS, the table was reduced by TCRdb to in-frame sequences with V and J called. These copies leave out some clones; in studies compared against another copy, an unresolved V gene accounts for under half, and the cause of the remainder is not known. Clone size and the V and J calls come from that table; the DNA yielded D and trimming. The sample table holds just under 150,000 clones, of which approximately 86% were seen once. The ten largest clonotypes hold 15% to 20% of the sample.

What this sample's time point label stands for: blood 4 weeks post-SBRT, at nephrectomy. Read against the paper, the sample's treatment or condition label means: 15 Gy SBRT to primary tumor, nephrectomy 4 weeks later. Samples were obtained from a clinical trial, in which 15 Gy stereotactic body radiation therapy was delivered to primary renal cell carcinomas and nephrectomy was performed 4 weeks later. To follow tumor-enriched clonotypes, peripheral blood was collected serially from radiation-treated patients at baseline and again at 2 weeks and 4 weeks after SBRT. Every patient's renal cell carcinoma showed clear cell pathology. The QIAamp DNA Blood Mini Kit (Qiagen) was used to prepare genomic DNA for TCR sequencing. The analyses included only samples that passed all quality control checks.

Sequenced material: blood, taken from a patient whose treatment included radiotherapy and nephrectomy. The TCR originated in a woman between 50 and 59 years old with renal cell carcinoma. This receptor chain uses TRBV29-1 and TRBJ1-5; perhaps TRBD1 is the D gene, with 6 bases matching. Read as DNA, the sequence is TGCAGCGTTGTGGGGGGGGCGGGTCAGCCCCAGCATTTT. This sequence encodes CSVVGGAGQPQHF. The reference TRBV29-1 and TRBJ1-5 proteins fill in what lies around the CDR3, so the full variable domain reads SAVISQKPSRDICQRGTSLTIQCQVDSQVTMMFWYRQQPGQSLTLIATANQGSEATYESGFVIDKFPISRPNLTFSTLTVSNMSPEDSSIYLCSVVGGAGQPQHFGDGTRLSIL.